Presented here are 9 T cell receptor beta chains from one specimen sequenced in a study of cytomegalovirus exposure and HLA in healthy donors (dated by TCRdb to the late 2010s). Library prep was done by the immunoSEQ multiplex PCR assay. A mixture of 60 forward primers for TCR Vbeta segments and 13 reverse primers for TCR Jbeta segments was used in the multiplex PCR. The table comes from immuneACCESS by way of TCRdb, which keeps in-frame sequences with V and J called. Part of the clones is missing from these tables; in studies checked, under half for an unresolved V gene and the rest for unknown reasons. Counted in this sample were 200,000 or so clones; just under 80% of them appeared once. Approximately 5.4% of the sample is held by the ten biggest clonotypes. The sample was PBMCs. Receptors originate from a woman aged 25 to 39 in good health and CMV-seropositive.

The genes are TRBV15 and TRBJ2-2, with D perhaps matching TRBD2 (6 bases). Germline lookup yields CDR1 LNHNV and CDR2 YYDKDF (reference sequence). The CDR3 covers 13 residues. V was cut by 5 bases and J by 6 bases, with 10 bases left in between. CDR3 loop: CATSEVAAGELFF. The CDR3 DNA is TGTGCCACCAGCGAAGTAGCGGCCGGGGAGCTGTTTTTT.

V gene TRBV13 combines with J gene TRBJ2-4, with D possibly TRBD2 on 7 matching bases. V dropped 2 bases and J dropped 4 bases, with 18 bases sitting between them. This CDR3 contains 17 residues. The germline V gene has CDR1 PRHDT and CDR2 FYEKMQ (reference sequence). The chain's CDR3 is CASSLLFAGAGKNIQYF. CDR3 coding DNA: TGTGCCAGCAGCTTACTGTTCGCGGGGGCCGGTAAAAACATTCAGTACTTC.

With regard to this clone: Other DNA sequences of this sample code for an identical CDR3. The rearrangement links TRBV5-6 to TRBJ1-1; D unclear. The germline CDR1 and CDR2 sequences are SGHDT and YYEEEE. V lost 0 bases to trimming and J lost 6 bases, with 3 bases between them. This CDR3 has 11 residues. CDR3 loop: CASSLGPEAFF. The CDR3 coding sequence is TGTGCCAGCAGCTTGGGGCCTGAAGCTTTCTTT.

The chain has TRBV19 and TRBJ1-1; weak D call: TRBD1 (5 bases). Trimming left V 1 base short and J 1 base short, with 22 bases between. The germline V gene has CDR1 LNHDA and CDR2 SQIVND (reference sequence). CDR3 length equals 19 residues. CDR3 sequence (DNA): TGTGCCAGTAGTATAGCTTCAATGGGAGGGGAGATACGGAACACTGAAGCTTTCTTT. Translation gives CASSIASMGGEIRNTEAFF.

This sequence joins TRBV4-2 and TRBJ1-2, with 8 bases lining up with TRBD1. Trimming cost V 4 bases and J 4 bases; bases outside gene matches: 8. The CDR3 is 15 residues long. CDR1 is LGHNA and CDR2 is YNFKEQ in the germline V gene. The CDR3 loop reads CASSLRTGSGYGYTF. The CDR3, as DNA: TGTGCCAGCAGCCTCCGGACAGGGTCGGGCTATGGCTACACCTTC.

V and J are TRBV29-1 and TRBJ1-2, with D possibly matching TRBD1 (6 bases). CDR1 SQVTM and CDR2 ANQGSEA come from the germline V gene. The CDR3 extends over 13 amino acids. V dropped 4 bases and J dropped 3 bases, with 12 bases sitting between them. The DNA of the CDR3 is TGCAGCGTTGGTCGACAGGCTGACTATGGCTACACCTTC. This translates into CSVGRQADYGYTF.

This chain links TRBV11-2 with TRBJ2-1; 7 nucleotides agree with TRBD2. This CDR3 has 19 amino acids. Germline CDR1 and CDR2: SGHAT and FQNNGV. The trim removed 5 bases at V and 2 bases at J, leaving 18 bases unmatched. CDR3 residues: CASSPPLAGALKAYNEQFF. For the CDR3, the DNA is TGTGCCAGCAGCCCCCCCCTCGCGGGAGCTTTAAAGGCCTACAATGAGCAGTTCTTC.

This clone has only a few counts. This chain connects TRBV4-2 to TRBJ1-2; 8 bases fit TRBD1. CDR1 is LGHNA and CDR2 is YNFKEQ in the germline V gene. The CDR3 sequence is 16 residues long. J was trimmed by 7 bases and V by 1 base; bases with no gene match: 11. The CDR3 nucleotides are TGTGCCAGCAGCCAAGTAGACTCAGGGGGCTTTGGTGGCTACACCTTC. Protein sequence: CASSQVDSGGFGGYTF.

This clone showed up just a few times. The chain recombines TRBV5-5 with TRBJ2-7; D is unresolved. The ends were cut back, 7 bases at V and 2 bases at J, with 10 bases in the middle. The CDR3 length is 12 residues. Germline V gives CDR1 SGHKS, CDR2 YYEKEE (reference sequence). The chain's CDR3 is CASGHTTYEQYF. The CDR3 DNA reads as TGTGCCAGCGGGCACACCACCTACGAGCAGTACTTC.